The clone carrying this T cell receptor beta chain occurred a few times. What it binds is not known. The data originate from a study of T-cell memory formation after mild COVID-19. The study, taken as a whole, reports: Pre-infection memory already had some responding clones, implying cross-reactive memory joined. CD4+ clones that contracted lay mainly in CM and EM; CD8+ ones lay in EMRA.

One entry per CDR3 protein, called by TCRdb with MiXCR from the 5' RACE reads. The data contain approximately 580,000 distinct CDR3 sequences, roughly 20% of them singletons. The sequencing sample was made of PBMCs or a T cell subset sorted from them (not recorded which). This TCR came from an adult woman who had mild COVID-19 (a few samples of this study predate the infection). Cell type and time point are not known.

This CDR3 reads CASSFGTIYNEQFF. DNA for the CDR3: TGTGCCAGCAGTTTTGGGACGATTTACAATGAGCAGTTCTTC. The chain has TRBV12-3 or TRBV12-4 and TRBJ2-1, with D perhaps being TRBD1 or TRBD2 (5 bases each). Between the trimmed V and J ends, which lost 3 bases and 4 bases, there was a span of 10 bases. This CDR3 has 14 residues.